The T cell receptor (beta chain) under discussion was sequenced for a study of regulatory dendritic cells for organ transplantation. The study, taken as a whole, reports: Resting memory CD8+ T cells held the most alloreactive clonotypes. Naive T cells showed high diversity, memory cells less, memory CD8+ least. Mature dendritic cells appeared to drive more memory CD8+ clonal expansion than regulatory ones.

Turning to this clone: The antigen remains undetermined.

Sequenced by immunoSEQ multiplex PCR; TCRdb stores in-frame clones only, minus some. The sample has 30,000 to 45,000 clones, around 90% seen once; the top ten hold approximately 0.12%. Germline-derived CDR1 and CDR2 are SGHDN and FVKESK. Trimming shortened V by 1 base and J by 4 bases, and 13 bases separated the two germline ends. This CDR3 has 15 residues. The receptor's source is a human donor in good health. The chain joins TRBV14 to TRBJ1-2; D is unresolved. The sample was naive CD8+ T cells from blood. The subset denotes: CD45RA+ naive T cells. CDR3 region: CASSQVPASRYGYTF. For the CDR3, the DNA is TGTGCCAGCAGCCAAGTTCCCGCTTCACGCTATGGCTACACCTTC.